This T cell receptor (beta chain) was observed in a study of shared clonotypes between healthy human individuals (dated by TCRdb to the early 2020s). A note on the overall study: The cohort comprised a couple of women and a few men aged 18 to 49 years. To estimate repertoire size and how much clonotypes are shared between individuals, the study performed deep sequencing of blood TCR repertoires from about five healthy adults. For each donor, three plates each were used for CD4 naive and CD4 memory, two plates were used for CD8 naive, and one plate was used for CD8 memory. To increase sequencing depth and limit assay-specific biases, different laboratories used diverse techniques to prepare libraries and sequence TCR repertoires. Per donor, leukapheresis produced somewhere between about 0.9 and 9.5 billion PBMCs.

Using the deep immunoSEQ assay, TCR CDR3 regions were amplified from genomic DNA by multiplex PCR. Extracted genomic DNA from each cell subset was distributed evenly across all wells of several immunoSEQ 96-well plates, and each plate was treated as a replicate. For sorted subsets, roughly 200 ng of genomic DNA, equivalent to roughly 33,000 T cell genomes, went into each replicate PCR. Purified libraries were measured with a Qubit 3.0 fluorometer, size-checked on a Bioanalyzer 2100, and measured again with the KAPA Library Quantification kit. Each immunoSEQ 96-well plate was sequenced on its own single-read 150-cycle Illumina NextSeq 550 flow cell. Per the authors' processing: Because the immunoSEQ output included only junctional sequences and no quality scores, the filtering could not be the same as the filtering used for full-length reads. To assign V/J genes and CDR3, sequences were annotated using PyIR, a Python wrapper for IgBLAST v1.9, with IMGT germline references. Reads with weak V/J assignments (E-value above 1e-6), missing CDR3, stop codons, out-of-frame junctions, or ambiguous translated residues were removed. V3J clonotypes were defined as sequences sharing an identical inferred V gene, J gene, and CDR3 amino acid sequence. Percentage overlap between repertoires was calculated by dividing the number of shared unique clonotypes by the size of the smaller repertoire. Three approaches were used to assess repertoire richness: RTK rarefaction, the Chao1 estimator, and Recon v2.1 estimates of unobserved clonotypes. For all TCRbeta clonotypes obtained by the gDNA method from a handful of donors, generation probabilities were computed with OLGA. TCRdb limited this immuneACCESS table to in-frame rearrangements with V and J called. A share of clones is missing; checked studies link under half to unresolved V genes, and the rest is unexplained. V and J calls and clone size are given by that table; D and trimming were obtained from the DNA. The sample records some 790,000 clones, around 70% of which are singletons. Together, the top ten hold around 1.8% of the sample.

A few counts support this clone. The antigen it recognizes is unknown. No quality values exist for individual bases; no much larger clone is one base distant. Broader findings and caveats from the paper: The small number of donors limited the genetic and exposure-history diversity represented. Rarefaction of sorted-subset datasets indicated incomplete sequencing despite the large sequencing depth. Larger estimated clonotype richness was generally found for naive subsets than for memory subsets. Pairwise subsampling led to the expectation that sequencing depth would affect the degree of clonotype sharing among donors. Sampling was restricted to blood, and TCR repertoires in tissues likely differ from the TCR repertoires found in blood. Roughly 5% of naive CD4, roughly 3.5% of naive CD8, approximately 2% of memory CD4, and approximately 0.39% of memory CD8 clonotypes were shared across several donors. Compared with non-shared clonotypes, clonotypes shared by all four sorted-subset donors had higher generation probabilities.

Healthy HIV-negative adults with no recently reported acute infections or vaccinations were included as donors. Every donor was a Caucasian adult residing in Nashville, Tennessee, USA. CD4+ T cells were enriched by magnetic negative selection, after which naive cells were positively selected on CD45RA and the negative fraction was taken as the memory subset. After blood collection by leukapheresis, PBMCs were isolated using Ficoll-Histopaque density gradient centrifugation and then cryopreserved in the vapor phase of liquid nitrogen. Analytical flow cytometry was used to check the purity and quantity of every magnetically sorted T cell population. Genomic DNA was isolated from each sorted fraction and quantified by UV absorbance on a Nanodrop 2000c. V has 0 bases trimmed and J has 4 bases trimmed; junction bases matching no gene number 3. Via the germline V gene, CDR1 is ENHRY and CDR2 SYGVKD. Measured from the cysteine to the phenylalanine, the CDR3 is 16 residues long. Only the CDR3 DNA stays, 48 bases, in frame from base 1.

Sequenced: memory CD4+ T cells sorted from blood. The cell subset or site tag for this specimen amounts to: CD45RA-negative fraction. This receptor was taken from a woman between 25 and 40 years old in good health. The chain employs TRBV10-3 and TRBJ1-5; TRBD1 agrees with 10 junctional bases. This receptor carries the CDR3 CAISESTGGLNQPQHF. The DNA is TGTGCCATCAGTGAGTCGACAGGGGGCTTAAATCAGCCCCAGCATTTT.